These T cell receptor beta chains were read from a single sample in a study of blood T cells in healthy people across ages. TCRdb re-derived calls from the 5' RACE reads in MiXCR, one entry per CDR3 protein. The repertoire holds some 1.5 million distinct CDR3 sequences, with over 25% as singletons. Material for sequencing was blood. The receptors were sampled from a woman aged 25 to 39 in good health. Each CDR3 is given with its conserved first and last residue. A D gene is named only where the DNA matches it firmly. Clone size appears in some rows only: once, few, many, or a class for an expanded clone.

j_gene: TRBJ2-3
d_gene: TRBD2
v_gene: TRBV5-1
abundance: many
CDR3nt: TGCGCCAGCAGCATGACTAGCGGGAGTACGAATACGCAGTATTTT
CDR3aa: CASSMTSGSTNTQYF

j_gene: TRBJ1-2
d_gene: .
v_gene: TRBV2
abundance: .
CDR3nt: TGTGCCAGCAGTGAATCGAGGGCTGGCTACACCTTC
CDR3aa: CASSESRAGYTF

j_gene: TRBJ2-1
d_gene: .
v_gene: TRBV29-1
abundance: .
CDR3nt: TGCAGCGTTGTGTGGGTGGGAGGTGGAGAGACCCAGTTCTTC
CDR3aa: CSVVWVGGGETQFF

j_gene: TRBJ2-5
d_gene: .
v_gene: TRBV14
abundance: .
CDR3nt: TGTGCCAGCAGCCGGCGGGGAGAAGTGACCCAGTACTTC
CDR3aa: CASSRRGEVTQYF

j_gene: TRBJ2-1
d_gene: TRBD1
v_gene: TRBV20-1
abundance: many
CDR3nt: TGCAGTGCTCCGTCTGTGGGGCACAGGGGTAATGAGCAGTTCTTC
CDR3aa: CSAPSVGHRGNEQFF

j_gene: TRBJ1-5
d_gene: .
v_gene: TRBV30
abundance: few
CDR3nt: TGTGCCTGGAGTCTTCGGGGACTCAATCAGCCCCAGCATTTT
CDR3aa: CAWSLRGLNQPQHF

j_gene: TRBJ2-7
d_gene: .
v_gene: TRBV7-2
abundance: many
CDR3nt: TGTGCCAGCAGACGGCGGAGGGAAATCCCCGAGCAGTACTTC
CDR3aa: CASRRRREIPEQYF

j_gene: TRBJ2-7
d_gene: .
v_gene: TRBV15
abundance: .
CDR3nt: TGTGCCACCGCGATTAACGAGCAGTACTTC
CDR3aa: CATAINEQYF

j_gene: TRBJ2-1
d_gene: TRBD2
v_gene: TRBV30
abundance: few
CDR3nt: TGTGCCTGGAAAAGAAGTTCAGGACAAGCGGGAGCGGGGGAGCAGTTCTTC
CDR3aa: CAWKRSSGQAGAGEQFF

j_gene: TRBJ2-5
d_gene: TRBD1
v_gene: TRBV29-1
abundance: .
CDR3nt: TGCAGCGTGCCCGAACAGGGGGTTTTAGAGACCCAGTACTTC
CDR3aa: CSVPEQGVLETQYF

j_gene: TRBJ2-1
d_gene: TRBD2
v_gene: TRBV10-1
abundance: few
CDR3nt: TGCGCCAGCAGTGCTGGCGGGAGTGGATACAATGAGCAGTTCTTC
CDR3aa: CASSAGGSGYNEQFF

j_gene: TRBJ2-7
d_gene: TRBD2
v_gene: TRBV5-1
abundance: .
CDR3nt: TGCGCCAGCGGGGTAGCGGGGCCTGCCTACGAGCAGTACTTC
CDR3aa: CASGVAGPAYEQYF

j_gene: TRBJ2-7
d_gene: .
v_gene: TRBV29-1
abundance: many
CDR3nt: TGCAGCACCCGGGTCTCCTACGAGCAGTACTTC
CDR3aa: CSTRVSYEQYF

j_gene: TRBJ1-5
d_gene: TRBD1
v_gene: TRBV28
abundance: few
CDR3nt: TGTGCCAGCAGTTTGACAGGGCCGGCCTTTCAGCCCCAGCATTTT
CDR3aa: CASSLTGPAFQPQHF

j_gene: TRBJ1-1
d_gene: .
v_gene: TRBV7-9
abundance: .
CDR3nt: TGTGCCAGCAGTCCCCCGGGGGAAGCTTTCTTT
CDR3aa: CASSPPGEAFF

j_gene: TRBJ2-6
d_gene: TRBD1
v_gene: TRBV5-1
abundance: once
CDR3nt: TGCGCCAGCAGCTTGCGACAGGGACCCGCCTACTCTGGGGCCAACGTCCTGACTTTC
CDR3aa: CASSLRQGPAYSGANVLTF

j_gene: TRBJ2-7
d_gene: .
v_gene: TRBV10-2
abundance: many
CDR3nt: TGCGCCAGCAGTGGTATTAGCGGCCTCTACGAGCAGTACTTC
CDR3aa: CASSGISGLYEQYF

j_gene: TRBJ2-5
d_gene: .
v_gene: TRBV29-1
abundance: .
CDR3nt: TGCAGCGTTGGACGTTTCCAAGAGACCCAGTACTTC
CDR3aa: CSVGRFQETQYF

j_gene: TRBJ1-2
d_gene: .
v_gene: TRBV28
abundance: few
CDR3nt: TGTGCCAGCAGCCGACCCTCCGGGGGTAACTATGGCTACACCTTC
CDR3aa: CASSRPSGGNYGYTF

j_gene: TRBJ1-2
d_gene: .
v_gene: TRBV5-1
abundance: once
CDR3nt: TGCGCCAACAGTTCGGGACATCCCAAAGGCTACACCTTC
CDR3aa: CANSSGHPKGYTF

j_gene: TRBJ1-1
d_gene: .
v_gene: TRBV29-1
abundance: .
CDR3nt: TGCAGCGTTGAGGAAGAACGAGGGGCAGAAGCTTTCTTT
CDR3aa: CSVEEERGAEAFF

j_gene: TRBJ1-6
d_gene: .
v_gene: TRBV5-1
abundance: .
CDR3nt: TGCGCCAGCAGCTTTGACGGACAGTCGCCCCTCCACTTT
CDR3aa: CASSFDGQSPLHF

j_gene: TRBJ2-7
d_gene: .
v_gene: TRBV5-5
abundance: few
CDR3nt: TGTGCCAGCAGTCTCGGGACTCAGGTTTCCTACGAGCAGTACTTC
CDR3aa: CASSLGTQVSYEQYF

j_gene: TRBJ1-5
d_gene: TRBD1
v_gene: TRBV20-1
abundance: .
CDR3nt: TGCAGTGCTGCAGTCCGGGACAGACTACTCAGCAATCAGCCCCAGCATTTT
CDR3aa: CSAAVRDRLLSNQPQHF

j_gene: TRBJ2-3
d_gene: TRBD2
v_gene: TRBV7-9
abundance: .
CDR3nt: TGTGCCAGCAGCCCTTCCCCGGGACTAGAATTGTTGTGGGATACGCAGTATTTT
CDR3aa: CASSPSPGLELLWDTQYF

j_gene: TRBJ2-7
d_gene: .
v_gene: TRBV18
abundance: .
CDR3nt: TGTGCCAGCTCACTAAGTTTCGAATTCGGCGGCGAGCAGTACTTC
CDR3aa: CASSLSFEFGGEQYF

j_gene: TRBJ2-3
d_gene: .
v_gene: TRBV12-3/TRBV12-4
abundance: many
CDR3nt: TGTGCCAGCAGTAACTTGGGCGGGGCATACACAGATACGCAGTATTTT
CDR3aa: CASSNLGGAYTDTQYF

j_gene: TRBJ2-3
d_gene: .
v_gene: TRBV6-1
abundance: many
CDR3nt: TGTGCCAGCAGCTCTCGAACGGGGATCACAGATACGCAGTATTTT
CDR3aa: CASSSRTGITDTQYF

j_gene: TRBJ2-7
d_gene: TRBD2
v_gene: TRBV20-1
abundance: many
CDR3nt: TGCAGTGCCACCGGGACTAGCGGGAGAGCATACGAGCAGTACTTC
CDR3aa: CSATGTSGRAYEQYF

j_gene: TRBJ2-3
d_gene: TRBD2
v_gene: TRBV29-1
abundance: .
CDR3nt: TGCAGCGTTGAATCCCCTAGCGGGGGTCGCGATACGCAGTATTTT
CDR3aa: CSVESPSGGRDTQYF

j_gene: TRBJ2-5
d_gene: .
v_gene: TRBV12-3/TRBV12-4
abundance: many
CDR3nt: TGTGCCAGCACCTCTGGTTTCAGCCAAGAGACCCAGTACTTC
CDR3aa: CASTSGFSQETQYF

j_gene: TRBJ1-1
d_gene: .
v_gene: TRBV3-1
abundance: once
CDR3nt: TGTGCCAGCAGCCAAGAAGGGGGAGCTTTCTTT
CDR3aa: CASSQEGGAFF

j_gene: TRBJ2-5
d_gene: .
v_gene: TRBV6-6
abundance: many
CDR3nt: TGTGCCAGCAGTTACCCCCAGGCGAACCAAGAGACCCAGTACTTC
CDR3aa: CASSYPQANQETQYF

j_gene: TRBJ2-1
d_gene: TRBD2
v_gene: TRBV29-1
abundance: .
CDR3nt: TGCAGCGTTGCGGGACTAGCGAGCTCCTTTTACAATGAGCAGTTCTTC
CDR3aa: CSVAGLASSFYNEQFF

j_gene: TRBJ2-6
d_gene: TRBD2
v_gene: TRBV12-3/TRBV12-4
abundance: many
CDR3nt: TGTGCCAGCAGTTTGGGAGGGAGTACTGGGGCCAACGTCCTGACTTTC
CDR3aa: CASSLGGSTGANVLTF

j_gene: TRBJ1-2
d_gene: .
v_gene: TRBV20-1
abundance: few
CDR3nt: TGCAGTGCTCACAGGGTACAGCGTGGCTACACCTTC
CDR3aa: CSAHRVQRGYTF

j_gene: TRBJ2-1
d_gene: TRBD2
v_gene: TRBV9
abundance: few
CDR3nt: TGTGCCAGCAGCGTATGGGCTAGCGGGAGTATAAATGAGCAGTTCTTC
CDR3aa: CASSVWASGSINEQFF

j_gene: TRBJ1-4
d_gene: TRBD1
v_gene: TRBV6-1
abundance: .
CDR3nt: TGTGCCAGCAGTCAAAACAGGGGGGGCGAAAAACTGTTTTTT
CDR3aa: CASSQNRGGEKLFF

j_gene: TRBJ2-1
d_gene: .
v_gene: TRBV27
abundance: many
CDR3nt: TGTGCCAGCATGTTGGGGGCTTACAATGAGCAGTTCTTC
CDR3aa: CASMLGAYNEQFF

j_gene: TRBJ1-2
d_gene: .
v_gene: TRBV4-3
abundance: .
CDR3nt: TGCGCCAGCAGCCAACAAGTCCGGGGGCCCGGACGCTATGGCTACACCTTC
CDR3aa: CASSQQVRGPGRYGYTF

j_gene: TRBJ2-1
d_gene: .
v_gene: TRBV7-2
abundance: .
CDR3nt: TGTGCCAGCAGCTCCGGGACACGGGATGAGCAGTTCTTC
CDR3aa: CASSSGTRDEQFF

j_gene: TRBJ2-3
d_gene: TRBD2
v_gene: TRBV6-5
abundance: .
CDR3nt: TGTGCAGCGGGTCGGACCGGGACTAGTGGCTCGCAGTATTTT
CDR3aa: CAAGRTGTSGSQYF

j_gene: TRBJ2-5
d_gene: .
v_gene: TRBV5-5
abundance: many
CDR3nt: TGTGCCAGCAGCTTGAGCGTCCTAGAGACCCAGTACTTC
CDR3aa: CASSLSVLETQYF

j_gene: TRBJ2-3
d_gene: .
v_gene: TRBV29-1
abundance: .
CDR3nt: TGCAGCGTTGTATGGCAGGGAACAGATACGCAGTATTTT
CDR3aa: CSVVWQGTDTQYF

j_gene: TRBJ1-1
d_gene: .
v_gene: TRBV12-3/TRBV12-4
abundance: .
CDR3nt: TGTGCCAGCAGTTTAAGGACAGAGAACTCTGAAGCTTTCTTT
CDR3aa: CASSLRTENSEAFF

j_gene: TRBJ2-5
d_gene: TRBD1
v_gene: TRBV28
abundance: few
CDR3nt: TGTGCCAGCAGTTTACTCCGGGGCGACAGGGGTATCGGGGAGACCCAGTACTTC
CDR3aa: CASSLLRGDRGIGETQYF

j_gene: TRBJ1-1
d_gene: TRBD1
v_gene: TRBV5-5
abundance: few
CDR3nt: TGTGCCAGCAGCGATGGGACAGGCCCATCCACTGAAGCTTTCTTT
CDR3aa: CASSDGTGPSTEAFF

j_gene: TRBJ2-5
d_gene: .
v_gene: TRBV19
abundance: .
CDR3nt: TGTGCCAGTAGCCAGGTGGACGTCGGGACCACGGAGACCCAGTACTTC
CDR3aa: CASSQVDVGTTETQYF

j_gene: TRBJ1-2
d_gene: TRBD1
v_gene: TRBV20-1
abundance: few
CDR3nt: TGCAGTGCTCACAGGGGAACCGTTACAAATGGCTACACCTTC
CDR3aa: CSAHRGTVTNGYTF

j_gene: TRBJ2-7
d_gene: .
v_gene: TRBV12-3/TRBV12-4
abundance: many
CDR3nt: TGTGCCAGCAGTTTAGCGCGCAGGCTCTCCTACGAGCAGTACTTC
CDR3aa: CASSLARRLSYEQYF

j_gene: TRBJ2-1
d_gene: TRBD1
v_gene: TRBV29-1
abundance: .
CDR3nt: TGCAGCTCCGCCGGGACAGGGATGGAGACCCAGTTCTTC
CDR3aa: CSSAGTGMETQFF

j_gene: TRBJ1-2
d_gene: .
v_gene: TRBV7-9
abundance: .
CDR3nt: TGTGCCAGCAGCTTAGAGTCCACCCCTAACTATGGCTACACCTTC
CDR3aa: CASSLESTPNYGYTF

j_gene: TRBJ2-1
d_gene: .
v_gene: TRBV16
abundance: .
CDR3nt: TGTGCCAGCAGCCATGGGGGACCCTACAATGAGCAGTTCTTC
CDR3aa: CASSHGGPYNEQFF